These 9 T cell receptor beta chains came from one sample sequenced in a study of human T cells and chemical hapten exposure (dated by TCRdb to about 2021). What this sample's time point label stands for: patch test 3, about 24 weeks after DPC sensitization. Reading the label with the study, this specimen's treatment or condition is: therapeutic diphenylcyclopropenone sensitization with weekly scalp DPC. The library was built by means of RACE. The reads were generated on a NextSeq 500. TCRdb's own reprocessing of the public reads used fastp at Q25 and MiXCR and kept productive beta chains. Identical CDR3 proteins give one entry, which carries the most common genes and DNA. The sample table lists around 150,000 distinct CDR3 sequences, about a quarter of them with a count of one. The ten most abundant clones make up 2.1% of the sample. Sequenced here: whole blood, sampled in connection with sensitization to the hapten diphenylcyclopropenone (DPC). The receptors stem from a woman younger than 30 with alopecia areata. Some clones in this sample may be carry-over from other donors' samples.

This clonotype showed up just a few times. The V gene is TRBV28, the J gene TRBJ2-3, with D maybe TRBD1 (6 bases). This CDR3 comprises 16 residues. Per the germline V gene, CDR1 is MDHEN and CDR2 is SYDVKM. The V end lost 5 bases, the J end lost 0 bases, and 15 bases lay between the germline ends. The CDR3 DNA is TGTGCCAGCAGTGGTACCGACAGGACTAGCACAGATACGCAGTATTTT. Translated: CASSGTDRTSTDTQYF.

This clonotype was observed many times. The CDR3 coding sequence is TGTGCCTTGGGGGATGAGCAGTTCTTC. This codes for CALGDEQFF. The chain carries TRBV7-9 and TRBJ2-1; possibly TRBD1 or TRBD2 for D (5 bases each). The germline gives CDR1 SEHNR, CDR2 FQNEAQ (reference sequence). Trimming cost V 11 bases and J 8 bases, with 7 bases left between them. The length of the CDR3 is 9 residues.

This clonotype was found a few times. V is TRBV10-3 and J is TRBJ1-1; no clear D gene. This CDR3 spans 13 amino acids. Between the trimmed V and J ends, which lost 6 bases and 1 base, there was a span of 9 bases. Germline values: CDR1 ENHRY, CDR2 SYGVKD. The CDR3 reads CAISGEGNTEAFF. CDR3 bases: TGTGCCATCAGCGGCGAGGGGAACACTGAAGCTTTCTTT.

The chain recombines TRBV5-1 with TRBJ1-2; D ambiguous. CDR1 and CDR2 (germline): SGHRS, YFSETQ. V was pared by 0 bases and J by 4 bases, with 10 bases between. The CDR3 consists of 14 residues. The CDR3 sequence is CASSLGGSSYGYTF. The CDR3 DNA follows: TGCGCCAGCAGCTTGGGCGGCAGCTCCTATGGCTACACCTTC.

The CDR3 DNA is TGCAGCGCCCTTAGCGGAGTAGGGACAGATACGCAGTATTTT. Translated, it gives CSALSGVGTDTQYF. The chain carries TRBV29-1 and TRBJ2-3, with D possibly TRBD2 on 6 matching bases. The CDR3 has 14 amino acids. CDR1 is SQVTM, CDR2 ANQGSEA, per germline. Trimming pared 7 bases from V and 3 bases from J, leaving 17 bases between.

The chain uses TRBV4-2 and TRBJ2-7, with 9 bases fitting TRBD2. Losses at the gene ends were 0 bases for V and 4 bases for J; bases not matched to a gene: 7. The CDR3 covers 16 residues. Germline-derived CDR1 and CDR2 are LGHNA and YNFKEQ. The CDR3 loop is CASSQEKAGGTYEQYF. The CDR3 coding sequence is TGTGCCAGCAGCCAAGAGAAAGCGGGAGGTACGTACGAGCAGTACTTC.

This clonotype was seen a few times. V is TRBV4-3 and J is TRBJ2-5, with D tentatively TRBD2 (5 bases). Germline CDR1 and CDR2: LGHNA and YSLEER. This CDR3 has 13 residues. Trimming took 3 bases from V and 3 from J, leaving 8 bases between them. CDR3 amino acids: CASSQGAKETQYF. The CDR3 coding sequence is TGCGCCAGCAGCCAGGGAGCAAAAGAGACCCAGTACTTC.

The chain has TRBV29-1 and TRBJ2-7; a weak D match, TRBD1 (5 bases). V gave up 4 bases and J gave up 2 bases, with 9 bases separating them. The CDR3 totals 12 residues. Germline V gene data show CDR1 as SQVTM and CDR2 as ANQGSEA. The CDR3 reads CSVVKGTYEQYF. DNA for the CDR3: TGCAGCGTTGTTAAGGGGACCTACGAGCAGTACTTC.

V usage is TRBV12-3 or TRBV12-4 and J usage is TRBJ2-1; D is unclear. The V gene lost 8 bases and the J gene lost 12 bases, with 14 bases spanning the gap. The CDR3 runs 11 residues. CDR3 nucleotides: TGTGCCAGCGTGGGTGGTTATGGGCAGTTCTTC. Translated, it gives CASVGGYGQFF.